The rows below give T cell receptor beta chains drawn from one sample of a study of identical twins. TCRdb reanalysed the 5' RACE reads using MiXCR and keeps one entry per CDR3 protein. The table shows 470,000 or so distinct CDR3 sequences, with roughly a quarter occurring only once. The sample also formed part of further work on T cells expressing NK-cell markers.

What was sequenced was CD4+ T cells sorted from blood. The origin of the receptors is a woman in her late teens or twenties in good health. CDR3s include the opening cysteine and the closing phenylalanine or tryptophan. Fields, in order: J gene, V gene, clone size, D gene, CDR3 protein, CDR3 DNA. D genes are given only for firm matches. Size is omitted from some rows. Given values are once, few, many or a class for expanded clones.

>TRBJ2-5|TRBV29-1|few|NA
CSVASPSLGKETQYF
TGCAGCGTTGCGTCACCTTCGTTAGGAAAAGAGACCCAGTACTTC
>TRBJ2-7|TRBV12-3/TRBV12-4|NA|NA
CASLAGDSSYEQYF
TGTGCCAGCCTGGCCGGCGATAGCTCCTACGAGCAGTACTTC
>TRBJ1-5|TRBV12-3/TRBV12-4|few|NA
CASSSERGDQPQHF
TGTGCCAGCAGTTCGGAGCGGGGCGATCAGCCCCAGCATTTT
>TRBJ2-2|TRBV7-2|NA|NA
CASSLASRQAGELFF
TGTGCCAGCAGCTTAGCTAGTAGGCAAGCCGGGGAGCTGTTTTTT
>TRBJ2-7|TRBV7-2|NA|TRBD2
CASTTPGLAGTGEQYF
TGTGCCAGCACCACACCGGGACTAGCGGGAACCGGCGAGCAGTACTTC
>TRBJ2-1|TRBV18|NA|NA
CASSPPISDGRTQFF
TGTGCCAGCTCACCTCCTATCTCAGACGGACGGACGCAGTTCTTC
>TRBJ2-3|TRBV20-1|NA|TRBD1
CSARRPGQPTDTQYF
TGCAGTGCTAGAAGGCCGGGACAGCCCACAGATACGCAGTATTTT
>TRBJ2-1|TRBV6-1|NA|TRBD2
CASTLAASSYNEQFF
TGTGCCAGCACTCTAGCGGCGAGCTCCTACAATGAGCAGTTCTTC
>TRBJ2-5|TRBV20-1|NA|NA
CSARAEVKVTQYF
TGCAGTGCTAGAGCTGAGGTTAAGGTTACCCAGTACTTC
>TRBJ1-2|TRBV15|once|TRBD1
CATSTRDRAGYTF
TGTGCCACCAGCACCCGGGACAGGGCTGGCTACACCTTC
>TRBJ2-1|TRBV4-3|NA|TRBD2
CASSASSGTYNEQFF
TGCGCCAGCAGTGCCAGTAGCGGGACCTACAATGAGCAGTTCTTC
>TRBJ2-7|TRBV29-1|NA|NA
CSVVVGGSTYEQYF
TGCAGCGTGGTCGTGGGGGGATCTACCTACGAGCAGTACTTC
>TRBJ2-5|TRBV20-1|many|TRBD2
CSARLAGGPAQYF
TGCAGTGCTAGATTGGCGGGGGGGCCGGCCCAGTACTTC